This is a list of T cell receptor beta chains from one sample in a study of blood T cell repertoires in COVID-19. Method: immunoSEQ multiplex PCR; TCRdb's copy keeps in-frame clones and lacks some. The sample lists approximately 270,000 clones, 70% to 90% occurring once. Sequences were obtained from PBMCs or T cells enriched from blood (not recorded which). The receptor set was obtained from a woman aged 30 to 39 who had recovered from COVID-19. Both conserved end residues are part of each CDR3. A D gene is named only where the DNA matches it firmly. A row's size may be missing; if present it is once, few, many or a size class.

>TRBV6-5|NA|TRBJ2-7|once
TGTGCCAGCAGTTACTCTGGGGGCGGCGAGCAGTACTTC
CASSYSGGGEQYF
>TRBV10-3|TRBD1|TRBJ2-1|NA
TGTGCCATCAGAAAAATGGACAGGGGAAATGAGCAGTTCTTC
CAIRKMDRGNEQFF
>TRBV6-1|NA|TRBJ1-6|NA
TGTGCCAGCACGCTCGGGGACATAGTGAATTCACCCCTCCACTTT
CASTLGDIVNSPLHF
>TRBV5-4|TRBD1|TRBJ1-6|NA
TGTGCCAGCCGTCACTCCAAACAGGGGAAGGATTCACCCCTCCACTTT
CASRHSKQGKDSPLHF
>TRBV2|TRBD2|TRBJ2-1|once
TGTGCCAGCAGTGTAGGACTAGCGGGGGTCTACAATGAGCAGTTCTTC
CASSVGLAGVYNEQFF
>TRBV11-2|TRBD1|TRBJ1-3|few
TGTGCCAGCAGCTTAGGGGAGGGACAGGGAAGCACCATATATTTT
CASSLGEGQGSTIYF
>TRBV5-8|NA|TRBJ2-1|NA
TGTGCCAGCAGCTCAGGGGCCGTTACGAGCTCCTACAATGAGCAGTTCTTC
CASSSGAVTSSYNEQFF
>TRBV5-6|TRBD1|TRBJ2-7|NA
TGTGCCAGCAGGAGGACAGGTCCCTACGAGCAGTACTTC
CASRRTGPYEQYF
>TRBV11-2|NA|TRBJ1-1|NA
TGTGCCAGCAGCCTACCCGGGGGACGGGGCACTGAAGCTTTCTTT
CASSLPGGRGTEAFF
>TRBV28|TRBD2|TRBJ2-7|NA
TGTGCCAGCGGCGTCCTCCTAGCGGGGGAGCAGTACTTC
CASGVLLAGEQYF
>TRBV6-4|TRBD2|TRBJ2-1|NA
TGTGCCAGCAGTGCGGGAGGGCACAATGAGCAGTTCTTC
CASSAGGHNEQFF
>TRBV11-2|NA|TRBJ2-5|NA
TGTGCCAGCAGCTTAGAGCCTGCAGAAGAGACCCAGTACTTC
CASSLEPAEETQYF
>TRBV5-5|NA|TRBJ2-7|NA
TGTGCCAGCAGGAGACCAGGGGGGCCCTACGAGCAGTACTTC
CASRRPGGPYEQYF
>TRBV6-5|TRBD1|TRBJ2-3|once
TGTGCCAGCAACCCGGGACAGTTCACAGATACGCAGTATTTT
CASNPGQFTDTQYF
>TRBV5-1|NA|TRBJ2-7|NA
TGCGCCAGCAGCGCCGAACTAGCCCGCGAGCAGTACTTC
CASSAELAREQYF
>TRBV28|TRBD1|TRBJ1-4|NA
TGTGCCAGCAGCCCACCACCGGGAGGGGGGACAGGGTGGAGAGGTGAAAAACTGTTTTTT
CASSPPPGGGTGWRGEKLFF
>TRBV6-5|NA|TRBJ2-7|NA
TGTGCCAGCCCGGGCAGGGGTGGCGAGCAGTACTTC
CASPGRGGEQYF
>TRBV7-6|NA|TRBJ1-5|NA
TGTGCCAGCAGCTTAGAGTCCGGGTTTTTTCAGCCCCAGCATTTT
CASSLESGFFQPQHF
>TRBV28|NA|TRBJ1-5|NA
TGTGCCAGCAGTTTAGAGACAGCACTCGTGAGCAATCAGCCCCAGCATTTT
CASSLETALVSNQPQHF
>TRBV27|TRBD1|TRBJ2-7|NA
TGTGCCAGCAAGCTCTCAGGGGGCTACTACGAGCAGTACTTC
CASKLSGGYYEQYF
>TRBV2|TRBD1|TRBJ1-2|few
TGTGCCATACCGATCGACGCCGGGACAGGGGGAGGCTATGGCTACACCTTC
CAIPIDAGTGGGYGYTF
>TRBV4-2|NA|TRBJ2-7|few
TGTGCCAGCAGCCAAGATGGAGGTAGCGGCTCCTACGAGCAGTACTTC
CASSQDGGSGSYEQYF
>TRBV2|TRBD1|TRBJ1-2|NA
TGTGCCAGCAGTTCCGGGACAGGGGAAATCCGAAACTATGGCTACACCTTC
CASSSGTGEIRNYGYTF
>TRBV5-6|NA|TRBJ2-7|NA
TGTGCCAGCAGCTTGACAGACACCTACGAGCAGTACTTC
CASSLTDTYEQYF
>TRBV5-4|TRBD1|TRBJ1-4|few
TGTGCCAGCAGCCATGGACAGGGTTTAGGTGAAAAACTGTTTTTT
CASSHGQGLGEKLFF
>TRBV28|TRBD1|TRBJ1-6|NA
TGTGCCAGCAGCGGACAGGGGAAATCACCCCTCCACTTT
CASSGQGKSPLHF
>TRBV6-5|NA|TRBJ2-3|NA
TGTGCCAGCAGGGGGAACAGGGAGACAGATACGCAGTATTTT
CASRGNRETDTQYF
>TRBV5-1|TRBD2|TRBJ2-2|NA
TGCGCCAGCAGCTTGGGACTAGCGGACGGGGAGCTGTTTTTT
CASSLGLADGELFF
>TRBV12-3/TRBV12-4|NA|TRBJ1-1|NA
TGTGCCAGCAGGCCTACAGGGAACACTGAAGCTTTCTTT
CASRPTGNTEAFF
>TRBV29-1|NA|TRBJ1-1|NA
TGCAGCGCCTCGAACAGGAACGAAGCTTTCTTT
CSASNRNEAFF
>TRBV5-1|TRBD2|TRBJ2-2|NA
TGCGCCAGCAGCCCGCAACTCGCGGGGGGGCCTTTTACCGGGGAGCTGTTTTTT
CASSPQLAGGPFTGELFF
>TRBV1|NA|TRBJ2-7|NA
TGCACCAGCAGCCAAGGGACAGGAAGTTCCGAGCAGTACTTC
CTSSQGTGSSEQYF
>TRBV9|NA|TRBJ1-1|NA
TGTGCCAGCAGCCCAGCGGGCTGGAACACTGAAGCTTTCTTT
CASSPAGWNTEAFF
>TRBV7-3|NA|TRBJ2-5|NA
TGTGCCAGCAGCTTCTTCGGACCCCGGAGGGGCGTAAGGGAGACCCAGTACTTC
CASSFFGPRRGVRETQYF
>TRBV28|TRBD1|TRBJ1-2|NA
TGTGCCAGCAGCAGGAGGGGGCGCATCTATGGCTACACCTTC
CASSRRGRIYGYTF
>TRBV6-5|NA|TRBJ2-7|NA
TGTGCCAGCTCTCGAGCGGGCCTCTACGAGCAGTACTTC
CASSRAGLYEQYF
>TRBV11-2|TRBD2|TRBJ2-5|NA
TGTGCCAGCAGCTCTCGGACTAGCAGAGAGACCCAGTACTTC
CASSSRTSRETQYF
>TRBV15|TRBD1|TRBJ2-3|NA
TGTGCCACCAGCAGACCCGACAGGGCTCCAGATACGCAGTATTTT
CATSRPDRAPDTQYF
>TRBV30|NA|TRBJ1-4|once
TGTGCCTGGAGTCGGGGGTTAAATGAAAAACTGTTTTTT
CAWSRGLNEKLFF
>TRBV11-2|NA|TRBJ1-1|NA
TGTGCCAGCAGCTTTCAGTACACTGAAGCTTTCTTT
CASSFQYTEAFF
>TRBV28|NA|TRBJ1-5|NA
TGTGCCAGCAGTTACAGGGTTCGGAATCAGCCCCAGCATTTT
CASSYRVRNQPQHF
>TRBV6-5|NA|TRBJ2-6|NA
TGTGCCAGCAGTCCTAATTTCTCTGGGGCCAACGTCCTGACTTTC
CASSPNFSGANVLTF
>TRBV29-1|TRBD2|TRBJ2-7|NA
TGCAGCGTTCAAAAGGGGTCGGGGGGGCCCTACGAGCAGTACTTC
CSVQKGSGGPYEQYF
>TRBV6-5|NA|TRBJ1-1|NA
TGTGCCAGCTCCCGCGCCGGGGTAGCTTTCTTT
CASSRAGVAFF
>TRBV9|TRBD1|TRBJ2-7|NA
TGTGCCAGCAGCGTATCGGCAGGGGGCTATGAGCAGTACTTC
CASSVSAGGYEQYF
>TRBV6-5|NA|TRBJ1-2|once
TGTGCCAGCAGTTACTCCCGACCCCCCGGGAGGTTTCGCTACACCTTC
CASSYSRPPGRFRYTF
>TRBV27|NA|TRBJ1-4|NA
TGTGCCAGCAGTTCTGGGAGGGCCGGGGAAAAACTGTTTTTT
CASSSGRAGEKLFF
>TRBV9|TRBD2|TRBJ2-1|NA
TGTGCCAGCAGCGTATCTAGCGGGAATATAGGAAATGAGCAGTTCTTC
CASSVSSGNIGNEQFF
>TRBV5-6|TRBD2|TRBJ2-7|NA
TGTGCCAGCAGCCCGCGGGAGCGGGGTATCTCGGACGAGCAGTACTTC
CASSPRERGISDEQYF
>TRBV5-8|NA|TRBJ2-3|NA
TGTGCCAGCACCCCAGGCTTGTCCTGGATGTCAGATACGCAGTATTTT
CASTPGLSWMSDTQYF
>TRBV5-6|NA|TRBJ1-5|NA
TGTGCCAGCAGCTTGGTAGGGGTGCCCAATCAGCCCCAGCATTTT
CASSLVGVPNQPQHF
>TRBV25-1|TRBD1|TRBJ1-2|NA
TGTGCCAGCAGTGAATCCTTCCGGGACAGGTTGGGCTACACCTTC
CASSESFRDRLGYTF
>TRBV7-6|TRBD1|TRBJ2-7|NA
TGTGCCAGCAGCTACGGGACAGTTGCCTACGAGCAGTACTTC
CASSYGTVAYEQYF
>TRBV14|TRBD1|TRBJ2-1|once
TGTGCCAGCAGTCGGACAGGGGCCTTATACAATGAGCAGTTCTTC
CASSRTGALYNEQFF
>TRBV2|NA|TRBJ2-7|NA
TGTGCCAGCACCGGAAGGAGGTACGAGCAGTACTTC
CASTGRRYEQYF
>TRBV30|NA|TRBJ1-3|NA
TGTGCCTGCATCCCGGGAGGAAACACCATATATTTT
CACIPGGNTIYF
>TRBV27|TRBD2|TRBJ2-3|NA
TGTGCCAGCAGTTCCTCGACTAGCGGGACCCGTCCAGATACGCAGTATTTT
CASSSSTSGTRPDTQYF
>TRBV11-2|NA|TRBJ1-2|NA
TGTGCCAGCAGCAAGGGACAAGGCTACACCTTC
CASSKGQGYTF
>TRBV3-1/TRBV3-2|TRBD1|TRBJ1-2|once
TGTGCCAGCAGCCAACGACAGGGGAACTATGGCTACACCTTC
CASSQRQGNYGYTF